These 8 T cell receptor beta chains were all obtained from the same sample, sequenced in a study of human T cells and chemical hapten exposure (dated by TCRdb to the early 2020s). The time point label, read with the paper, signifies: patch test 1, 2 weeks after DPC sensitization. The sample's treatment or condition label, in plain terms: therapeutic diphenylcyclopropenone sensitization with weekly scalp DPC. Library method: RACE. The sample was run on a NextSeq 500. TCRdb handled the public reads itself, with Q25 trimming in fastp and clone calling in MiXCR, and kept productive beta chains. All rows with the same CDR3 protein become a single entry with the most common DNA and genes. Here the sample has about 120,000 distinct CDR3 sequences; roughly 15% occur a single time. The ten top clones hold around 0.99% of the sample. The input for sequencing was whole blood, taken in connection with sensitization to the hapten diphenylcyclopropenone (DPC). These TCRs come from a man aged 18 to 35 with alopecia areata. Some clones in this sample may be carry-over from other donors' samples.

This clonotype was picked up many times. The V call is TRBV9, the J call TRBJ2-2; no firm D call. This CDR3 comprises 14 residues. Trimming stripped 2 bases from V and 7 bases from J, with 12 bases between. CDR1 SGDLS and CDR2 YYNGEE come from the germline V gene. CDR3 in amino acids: CASSVDSAGGELFF. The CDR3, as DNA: TGTGCCAGCAGCGTGGATTCGGCTGGCGGGGAGCTGTTTTTT.

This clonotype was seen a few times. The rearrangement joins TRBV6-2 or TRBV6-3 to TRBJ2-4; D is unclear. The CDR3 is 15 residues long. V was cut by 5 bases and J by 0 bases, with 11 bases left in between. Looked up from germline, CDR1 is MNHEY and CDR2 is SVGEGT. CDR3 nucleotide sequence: TGTGCCAGCAGTGTCGATGAAATAGCCAAAAACATTCAGTACTTC. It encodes CASSVDEIAKNIQYF.

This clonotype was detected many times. CDR3 sequence: CASSSNPGTGNGYTF. In DNA, the CDR3 is TGTGCCAGCAGCTCCAATCCCGGGACAGGGAATGGCTACACCTTC. The rearrangement uses TRBV11-2 and TRBJ1-2; 9 positions agree with TRBD1. The germline gives CDR1 SGHAT, CDR2 FQNNGV. The CDR3 is 15 residues long. After removal of 4 bases from V and 6 bases from J, the junction contained 9 bases not matched to a gene.

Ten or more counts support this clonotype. The CDR3 loop reads CSVGKLAGELFF. DNA for the CDR3: TGCAGCGTTGGAAAGCTGGCCGGGGAGCTGTTTTTT. The gene calls are TRBV29-1 and TRBJ2-2; D uncertain. Trimming shortened V by 4 bases and J by 6 bases, and 9 bases separated the two germline ends. CDR1 is SQVTM, CDR2 ANQGSEA, per germline. This CDR3 spans 12 amino acids.

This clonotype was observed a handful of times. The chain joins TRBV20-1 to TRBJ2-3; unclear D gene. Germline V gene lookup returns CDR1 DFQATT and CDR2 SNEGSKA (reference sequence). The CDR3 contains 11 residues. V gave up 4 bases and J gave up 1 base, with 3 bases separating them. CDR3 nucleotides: TGCAGTGCTATGGGCACAGATACGCAGTATTTT. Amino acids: CSAMGTDTQYF.

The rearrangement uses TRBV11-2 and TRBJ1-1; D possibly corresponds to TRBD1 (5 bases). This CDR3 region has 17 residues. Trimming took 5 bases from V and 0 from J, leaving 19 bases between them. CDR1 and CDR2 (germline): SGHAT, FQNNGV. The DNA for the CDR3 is TGTGCCAGCAGCCCCCTCGGGAGGGGACTTTTGAACACTGAAGCTTTCTTT. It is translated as CASSPLGRGLLNTEAFF.

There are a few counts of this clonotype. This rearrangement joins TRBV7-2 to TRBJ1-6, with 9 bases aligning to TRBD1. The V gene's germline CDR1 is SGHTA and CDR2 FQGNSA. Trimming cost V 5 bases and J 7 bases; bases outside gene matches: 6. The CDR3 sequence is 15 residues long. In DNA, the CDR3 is TGTGCCAGCAGCCCAGGGACAGGGAGCAATTCACCCCTCCACTTT. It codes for CASSPGTGSNSPLHF.

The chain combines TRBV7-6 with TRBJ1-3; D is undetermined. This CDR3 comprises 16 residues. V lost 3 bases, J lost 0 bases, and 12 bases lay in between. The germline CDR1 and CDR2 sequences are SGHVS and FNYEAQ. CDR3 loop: CASSLGSIVSGNTIYF. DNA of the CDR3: TGTGCCAGCAGCTTGGGGTCCATAGTCTCTGGAAACACCATATATTTT.